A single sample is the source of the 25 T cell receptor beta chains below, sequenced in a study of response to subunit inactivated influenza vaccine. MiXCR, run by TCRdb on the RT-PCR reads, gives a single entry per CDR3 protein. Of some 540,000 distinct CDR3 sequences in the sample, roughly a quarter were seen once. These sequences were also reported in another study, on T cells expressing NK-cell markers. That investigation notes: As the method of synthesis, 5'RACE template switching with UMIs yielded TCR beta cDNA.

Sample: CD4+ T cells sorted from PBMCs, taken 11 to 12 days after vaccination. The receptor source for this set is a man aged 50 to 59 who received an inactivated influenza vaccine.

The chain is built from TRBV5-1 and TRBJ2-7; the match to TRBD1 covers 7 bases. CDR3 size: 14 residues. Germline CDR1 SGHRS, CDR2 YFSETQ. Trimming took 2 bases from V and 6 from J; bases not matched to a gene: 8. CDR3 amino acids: CASSFDRDLFEQYF. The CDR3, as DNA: TGCGCCAGCAGCTTCGACAGGGATCTCTTCGAGCAGTACTTC. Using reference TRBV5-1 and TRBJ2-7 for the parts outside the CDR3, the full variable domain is KAGVTQTPRYLIKTRGQQVTLSCSPISGHRSVSWYQQTPGQGLQFLFEYFSETQRNKGNFPGRFSGRQFSNSRSEMNVSTLELGDSALYLCASSFDRDLFEQYFGPGTRLTVT.

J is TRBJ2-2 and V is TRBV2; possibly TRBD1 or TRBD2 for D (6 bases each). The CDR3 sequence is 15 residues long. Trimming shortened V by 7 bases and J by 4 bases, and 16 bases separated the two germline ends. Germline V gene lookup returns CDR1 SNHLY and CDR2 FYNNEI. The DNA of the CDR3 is TGTGCCAGCACAAGCATAGGGGGGTTCACCGGGGAGCTGTTTTTT. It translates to CASTSIGGFTGELFF. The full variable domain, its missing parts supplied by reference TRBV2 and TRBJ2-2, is EPEVTQTPSHQVTQMGQEVILRCVPISNHLYFYWYRQILGQKVEFLVSFYNNEISEKSEIFDDQFSVERPDGSNFTLKIRSTKLEDSAMYFCASTSIGGFTGELFFGEGSRLTVL.

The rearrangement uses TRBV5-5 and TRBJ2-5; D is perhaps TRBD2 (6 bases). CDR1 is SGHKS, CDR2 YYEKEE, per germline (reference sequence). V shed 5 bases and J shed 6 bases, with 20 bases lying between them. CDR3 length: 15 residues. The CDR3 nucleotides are TGTGCCAGCAGTCGGAGACTTGAAAGCGGGCAGACCCAGTACTTC. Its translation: CASSRRLESGQTQYF.

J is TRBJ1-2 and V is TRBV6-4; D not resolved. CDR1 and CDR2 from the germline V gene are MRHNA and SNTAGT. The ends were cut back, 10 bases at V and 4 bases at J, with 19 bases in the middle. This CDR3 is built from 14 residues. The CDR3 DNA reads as TGTGCCATCAAGATAGGTTACGGAGGCTATGGCTACACCTTC. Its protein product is CAIKIGYGGYGYTF.

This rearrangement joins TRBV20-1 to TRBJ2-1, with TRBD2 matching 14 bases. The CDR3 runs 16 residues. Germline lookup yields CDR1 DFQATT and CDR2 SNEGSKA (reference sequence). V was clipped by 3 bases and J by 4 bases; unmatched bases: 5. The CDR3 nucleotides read TGCAGTGCTAGGCGACTAGCGGGGGGGCTATACAATGAGCAGTTCTTC. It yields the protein CSARRLAGGLYNEQFF.

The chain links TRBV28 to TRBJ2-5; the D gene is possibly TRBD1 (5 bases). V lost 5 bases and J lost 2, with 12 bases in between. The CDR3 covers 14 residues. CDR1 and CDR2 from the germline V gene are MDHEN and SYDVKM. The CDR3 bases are TGTGCCAGCAGTCCACAGGATATACAAGAGACCCAGTACTTC. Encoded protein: CASSPQDIQETQYF. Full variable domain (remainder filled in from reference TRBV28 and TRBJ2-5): DVKVTQSSRYLVKRTGEKVFLECVQDMDHENMFWYRQDPGLGLRLIYFSYDVKMKEKGDIPEGYSVSREKKERFSLILESASTNQTSMYLCASSPQDIQETQYFGPGTRLLVL.

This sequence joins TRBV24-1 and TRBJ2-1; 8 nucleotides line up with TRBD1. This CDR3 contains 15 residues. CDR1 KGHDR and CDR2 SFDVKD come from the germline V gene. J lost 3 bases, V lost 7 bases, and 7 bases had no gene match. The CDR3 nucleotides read TGTGCCACCAGATCGACAGGGGCTATCTACAATGAGCAGTTCTTC. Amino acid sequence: CATRSTGAIYNEQFF.

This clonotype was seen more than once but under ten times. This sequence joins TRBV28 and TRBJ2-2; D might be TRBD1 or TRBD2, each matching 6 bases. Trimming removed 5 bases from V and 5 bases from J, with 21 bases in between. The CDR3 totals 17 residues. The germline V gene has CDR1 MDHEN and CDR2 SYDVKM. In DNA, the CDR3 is TGTGCCAGCAGTCCCCCGGTGGGGGGCTCAGTTACCGGGGAGCTGTTTTTT. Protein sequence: CASSPPVGGSVTGELFF.

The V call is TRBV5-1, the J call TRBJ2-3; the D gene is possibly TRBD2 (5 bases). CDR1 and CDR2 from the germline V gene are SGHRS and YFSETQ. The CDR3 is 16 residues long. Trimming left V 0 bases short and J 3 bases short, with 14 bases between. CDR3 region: CASSLDPGSKTDTQYF. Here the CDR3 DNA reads TGCGCCAGCAGCTTGGATCCGGGGAGTAAAACAGATACGCAGTATTTT.

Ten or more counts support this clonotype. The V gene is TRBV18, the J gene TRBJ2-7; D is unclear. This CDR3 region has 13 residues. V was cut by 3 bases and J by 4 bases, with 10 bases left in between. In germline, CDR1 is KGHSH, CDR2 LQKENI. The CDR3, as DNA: TGTGCCAGCTCACCTCCGTCTAGGTACGAGCAGTACTTC. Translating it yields CASSPPSRYEQYF.

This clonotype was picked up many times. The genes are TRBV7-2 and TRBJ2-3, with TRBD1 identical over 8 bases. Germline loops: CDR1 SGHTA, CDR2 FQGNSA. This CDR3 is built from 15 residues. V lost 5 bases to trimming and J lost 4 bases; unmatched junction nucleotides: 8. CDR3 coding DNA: TGTGCCAGCAGCGGCGGCAGGGGGCGCCCAGATACGCAGTATTTT. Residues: CASSGGRGRPDTQYF.

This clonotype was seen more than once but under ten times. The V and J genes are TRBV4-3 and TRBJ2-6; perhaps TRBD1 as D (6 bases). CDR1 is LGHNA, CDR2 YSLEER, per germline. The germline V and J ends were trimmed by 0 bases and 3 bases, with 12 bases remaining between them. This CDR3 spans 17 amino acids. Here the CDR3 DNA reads TGCGCCAGCAGCCAAGAAGTCAGGGGATATGGGGCCAACGTCCTGACTTTC. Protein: CASSQEVRGYGANVLTF.

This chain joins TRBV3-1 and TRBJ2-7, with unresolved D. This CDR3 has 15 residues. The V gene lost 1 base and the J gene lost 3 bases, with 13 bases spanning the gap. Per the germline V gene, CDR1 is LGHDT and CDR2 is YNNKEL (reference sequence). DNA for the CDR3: TGTGCCAGCAGCCAAGGGGTTTACAGCCTCTACGAGCAGTACTTC. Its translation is CASSQGVYSLYEQYF.

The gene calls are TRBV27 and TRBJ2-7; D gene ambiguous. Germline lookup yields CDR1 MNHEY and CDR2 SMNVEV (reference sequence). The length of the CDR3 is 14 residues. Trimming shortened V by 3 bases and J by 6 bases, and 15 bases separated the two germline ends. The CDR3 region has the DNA TGTGCCAGCAGTTTTGGGCCAGACCCTTTCGAGCAGTACTTC. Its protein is CASSFGPDPFEQYF.

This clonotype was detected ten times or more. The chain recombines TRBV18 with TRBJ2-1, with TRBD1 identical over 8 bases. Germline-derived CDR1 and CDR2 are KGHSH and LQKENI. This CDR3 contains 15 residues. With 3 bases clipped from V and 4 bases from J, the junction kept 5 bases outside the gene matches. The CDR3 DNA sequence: TGTGCCAGCTCACCCGGGACAGGTATATACAATGAGCAGTTCTTC. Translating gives CASSPGTGIYNEQFF.

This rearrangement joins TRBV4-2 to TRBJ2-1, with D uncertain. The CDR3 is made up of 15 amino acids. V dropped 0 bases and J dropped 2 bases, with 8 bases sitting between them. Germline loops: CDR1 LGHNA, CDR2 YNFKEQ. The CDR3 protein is CASSQEKGPYNEQFF. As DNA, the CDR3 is TGTGCCAGCAGCCAAGAAAAAGGGCCCTACAATGAGCAGTTCTTC.

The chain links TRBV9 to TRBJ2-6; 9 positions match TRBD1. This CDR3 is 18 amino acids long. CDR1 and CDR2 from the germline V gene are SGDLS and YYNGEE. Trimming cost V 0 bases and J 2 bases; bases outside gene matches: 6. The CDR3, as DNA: TGTGCCAGCAGCGTAGGGCAGGGGGACAGGGCTGGGGCCAACGTCCTGACTTTC. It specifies CASSVGQGDRAGANVLTF.

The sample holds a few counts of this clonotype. The CDR3 region has the DNA TGCGCCAGCAGCTTGTCGGCAGGGGGAGATACGCAGTATTTT. It translates to CASSLSAGGDTQYF. J is TRBJ2-3 and V is TRBV5-1, with 7 bases fitting TRBD1. This CDR3 comprises 14 residues. The junction had 4 bases not matched to a gene; V was cut back by 1 base and J by 5 bases. Germline CDR1 reads SGHRS; CDR2 reads YFSETQ.

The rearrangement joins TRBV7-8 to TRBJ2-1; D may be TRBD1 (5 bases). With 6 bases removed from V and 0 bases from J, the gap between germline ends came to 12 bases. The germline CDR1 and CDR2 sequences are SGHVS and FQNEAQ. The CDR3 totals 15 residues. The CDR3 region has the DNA TGTGCCAGCAGGGCGACAGTGAGCTCCTACAATGAGCAGTTCTTC. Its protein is CASRATVSSYNEQFF.

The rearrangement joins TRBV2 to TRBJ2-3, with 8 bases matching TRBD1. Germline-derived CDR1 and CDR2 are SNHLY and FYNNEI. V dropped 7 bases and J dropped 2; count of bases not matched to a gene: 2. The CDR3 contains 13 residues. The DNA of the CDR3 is TGTGCCAGCAATCAGGGGGCCACAGATACGCAGTATTTT. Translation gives CASNQGATDTQYF.

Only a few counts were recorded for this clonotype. The CDR3 sequence is CSAGPMEGKDTQYF. Written as DNA, the CDR3 is TGCAGTGCTGGCCCCATGGAGGGGAAGGATACGCAGTATTTT. The V gene is TRBV20-1, the J gene TRBJ2-3, with D perhaps matching TRBD2 (6 bases). This CDR3 comprises 14 residues. V was trimmed by 5 bases and J by 6 bases, leaving 18 bases between them. Germline V gene data show CDR1 as DFQATT and CDR2 as SNEGSKA (reference sequence).

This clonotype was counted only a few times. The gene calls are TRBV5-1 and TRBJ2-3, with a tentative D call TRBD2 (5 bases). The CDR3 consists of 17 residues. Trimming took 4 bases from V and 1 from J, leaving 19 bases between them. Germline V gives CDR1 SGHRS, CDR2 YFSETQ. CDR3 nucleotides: TGCGCCAGCAGCCCAGGATCGGGGTCCCAACGCACAGATACGCAGTATTTT. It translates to CASSPGSGSQRTDTQYF.

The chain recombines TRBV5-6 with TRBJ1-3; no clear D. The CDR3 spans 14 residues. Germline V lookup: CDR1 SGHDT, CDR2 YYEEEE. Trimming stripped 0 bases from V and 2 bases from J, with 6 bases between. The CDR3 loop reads CASSLVQAGNTIYF. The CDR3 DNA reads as TGTGCCAGCAGCTTGGTTCAGGCTGGAAACACCATATATTTT.

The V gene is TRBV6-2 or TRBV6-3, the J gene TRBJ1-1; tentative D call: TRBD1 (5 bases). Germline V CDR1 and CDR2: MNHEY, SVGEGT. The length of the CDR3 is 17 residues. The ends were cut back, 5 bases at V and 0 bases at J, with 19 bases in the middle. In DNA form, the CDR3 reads TGTGCCAGCAGTCCCCGAAACAGGCCACCTATGAACACTGAAGCTTTCTTT. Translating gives CASSPRNRPPMNTEAFF.

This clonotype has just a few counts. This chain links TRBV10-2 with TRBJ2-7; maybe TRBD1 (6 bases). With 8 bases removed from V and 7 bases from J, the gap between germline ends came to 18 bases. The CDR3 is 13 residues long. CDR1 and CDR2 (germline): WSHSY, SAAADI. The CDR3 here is CASGDLGGKEQYF. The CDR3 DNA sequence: TGCGCCAGCGGGGATCTAGGGGGAAAAGAGCAGTACTTC.